This TCR beta chain derives from a study of neurological immune-mediated disorders. Synthesis of cDNA was carried out by template-switch 5'RACE. The reaction used 10-nucleotide random UMIs. TCRdb re-derived calls from the 5' RACE reads in MiXCR, one entry per CDR3 protein. The sample has 20,000 to 30,000 distinct CDR3 sequences, under 15% seen once. Trimming removed 5 bases at V and 3 bases at J, with 5 bases between. Germline lookup yields CDR1 SGHDN and CDR2 FVKESK. This CDR3 is built from 12 residues. This clonotype came up many times. The sample taken for sequencing was PBMCs. The rearrangement links TRBV14 to TRBJ2-4; D is unclear. This sequence was found in a woman in her thirties or forties with HTLV-1-associated myelopathy (HAM/TSP). Written as DNA, the CDR3 is TGTGCCAGCAGCTTTGGCAAAAACATTCAGTACTTC. This codes for CASSFGKNIQYF.